This passage covers 5 T cell receptor beta chains from one sample sequenced in a study of regulatory T cells in long-lasting Graves disease. Time point defined: newly diagnosed GD, antithyroid drugs for less than 3 months. From RNA extracted from PBMCs, the TCR library was made. The TCR beta library used iRepertoire HTBI primers with Arm-PCR amplification of CDR3. TCRdb re-analysed the multiplex PCR reads in MiXCR, keeping a single row per CDR3 protein. The data contain 400,000 to 450,000 distinct CDR3 sequences, 14% to 15% of them singletons. The same data also contributed to another study, on T cells in Graves' hyperthyroidism and ophthalmopathy.

The sequences come from peripheral blood mononuclear cells (PBMCs), collected at new diagnosis, from a patient treated with antithyroid drugs. These receptors were collected from a woman in her 30s with Graves disease.

The sample holds many counts of this clonotype. This chain connects TRBV20-1 to TRBJ2-3; no reliable D call. The CDR3 length is 11 residues. Trimming removed 2 bases at V and 3 bases at J, with 3 bases between. Germline assignment: CDR1 DFQATT and CDR2 SNEGSKA (reference sequence). CDR3 residues: CSARRTDTQYF. For the CDR3, the DNA is TGCAGTGCTAGACGTACAGATACGCAGTATTTT.

The rearrangement uses TRBV19 and TRBJ2-1, with 9 bases matching TRBD1. The DNA end lines up better with TRBJ2-5; the J call may be wrong. The CDR3 is 15 amino acids. The germline CDR1 and CDR2 sequences are LNHDA and SQIVND (reference sequence). DNA of the CDR3: TGTGCCAGTAGCCCCCCGGGACAGGGTTTAGAGACCCAGTACTTC. It specifies CASSPPGQGLETQYF.

In its sample, this clonotype was seen a few times. CDR3 nucleotide sequence: TGTGCCACCAGTGATTTGACCGGGCCAGTCTCAACCGGGGAGCTGTTTTTT. Encoded protein: CATSDLTGPVSTGELFF. J is TRBJ2-2 and V is TRBV24-1, with D unclear. The germline gives CDR1 KGHDR, CDR2 SFDVKD. V gave up 0 bases and J gave up 5 bases, with 15 bases separating them. This CDR3 is 17 amino acids long.

This clonotype was detected ten times or more. The rearrangement joins TRBV28 to TRBJ2-3; 9 bases agree with TRBD1. CDR1 and CDR2 from the germline V gene are MDHEN and SYDVKM. V dropped 2 bases and J dropped 2; count of bases not matched to a gene: 2. The CDR3 covers 15 residues. Here the CDR3 reads CASSLTGGVTDTQYF. The DNA of the CDR3 is TGTGCCAGCAGTTTAACAGGGGGCGTCACAGATACGCAGTATTTT.

Only a few counts were recorded for this clonotype. V gene TRBV28 combines with J gene TRBJ2-2; TRBD1 matches 7 bases. V lost 7 bases to trimming and J lost 3 bases; unmatched junction nucleotides: 5. Germline V gives CDR1 MDHEN, CDR2 SYDVKM. CDR3 length equals 14 residues. The CDR3 here is CASTRGLDTGELFF. The CDR3 DNA is TGTGCCAGCACAAGGGGGCTCGACACCGGGGAGCTGTTTTTT.